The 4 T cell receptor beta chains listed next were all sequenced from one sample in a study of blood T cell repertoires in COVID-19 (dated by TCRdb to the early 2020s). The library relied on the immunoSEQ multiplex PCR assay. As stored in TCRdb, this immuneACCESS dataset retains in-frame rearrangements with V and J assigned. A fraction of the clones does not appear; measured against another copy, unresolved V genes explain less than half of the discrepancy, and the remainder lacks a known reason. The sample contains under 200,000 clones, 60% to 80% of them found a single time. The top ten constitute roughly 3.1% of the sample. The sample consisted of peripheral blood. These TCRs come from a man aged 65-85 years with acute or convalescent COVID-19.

This CDR3 is CASSSPSRGQARGYTF. CDR3 sequence (DNA): TGCGCCAGCAGCTCGCCCTCTCGGGGACAGGCCCGTGGCTACACCTTC. V and J are TRBV5-1 and TRBJ1-2, with 8 bases identical to TRBD1. Germline lookup yields CDR1 SGHRS and CDR2 YFSETQ. With V trimmed by 3 bases and J by 7 bases, 14 bases remained unmatched. CDR3 size: 16 residues.

The CDR3 loop reads CASSVKSGGYNEQFF. CDR3 DNA: TGTGCCAGCAGCGTTAAAAGCGGGGGATACAATGAGCAGTTCTTC. The chain links TRBV9 to TRBJ2-1, with 8 bases fitting TRBD2. Germline CDR1 reads SGDLS; CDR2 reads YYNGEE. The CDR3 length is 15 residues. The V segment lost 2 bases and the J segment 4 bases; nucleotides outside the gene matches: 5.

The CDR3 sequence: CASRGAYSNQPQHF. The CDR3 coding sequence is TGTGCCAGCAGGGGGGCATATAGCAATCAGCCCCAGCATTTT. The chain employs TRBV6-5 and TRBJ1-5; tentatively, D is TRBD1 (6 bases). The CDR3 has 14 residues. Per germline, CDR1 MNHEY and CDR2 SVGAGI. Trimming removed 6 bases from V and 0 bases from J, with 9 bases in between.

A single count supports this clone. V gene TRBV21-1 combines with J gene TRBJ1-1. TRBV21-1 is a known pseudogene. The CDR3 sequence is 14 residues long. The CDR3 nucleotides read TGTGCCAGCAGCAGGGGGGTGATGAACACTGAAGCTTTCTTT. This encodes CASSRGVMNTEAFF.